This T cell receptor (beta chain) came from a study of immune heterogeneity within non-small cell lung tumors. Amplifying TCR beta CDR3 involved multiplex PCR carried out with 32 V and 13 J primers. TCRdb passed the multiplex PCR reads through MiXCR, listing each CDR3 protein once. The table lists some 10,000 distinct CDR3 sequences, 25% to 30% of them singletons. Template was bulk tumor genomic DNA, approximately 560 ng per sample. Primary tumors were biopsied several times each, far apart, intraoperatively. The patients were newly diagnosed with non-small cell lung cancer, had not been treated, and had curative surgery. Germline-derived CDR1 and CDR2 are LGHNA and YSLEER. Trimming shortened V by 8 bases and J by 3 bases, and 10 bases separated the two germline ends. The length of the CDR3 is 12 residues. This clonotype is judged medium-sized (0.01 to 0.1%).

This TCR derives from a woman aged 60-70 years with non-small cell lung cancer. Sequencing was done on a sample of lung tumor tissue. The V call is TRBV4-3, the J call TRBJ1-1, with D uncertain. As DNA, the CDR3 is TGCGCCAGCCGGAGGTCCGACACTGAAGCTTTCTTT. Its translation: CASRRSDTEAFF.